These 30 T cell receptor beta chains share one sample of origin, sequenced in a study of beta chain features in type 1 diabetes. No antigen has been identified for these receptors. Sequencing targeted expressed TCRB transcripts, as all isolated RNA had been reverse transcribed. Profiled with immunoSEQ multiplex PCR; TCRdb holds only in-frame clones, not every one. The table has almost 350,000 clones, roughly a tenth seen once. Regarding the study as a whole: Moderately but significantly shorter TCRB CDR3s were found in Type 1 diabetes patients in all four CD4+ subsets.

The sequencing sample was made of central memory CD4+ T cells from blood. The receptors come from a man younger than 40 with type 1 diabetes.

The chain carries TRBV7-2 and TRBJ2-1, with D tentatively TRBD2 (7 bases). Per germline, CDR1 SGHTA and CDR2 FQGNSA. The ends were cut back, 5 bases at V and 10 bases at J, with 21 bases in the middle. The CDR3 length is 15 residues. For the CDR3, the DNA is TGTGCCAGCAGCCCCTGGGCGGGGGCGAGGGGAGAGCAGTTCTTC. It codes for CASSPWAGARGEQFF.

This clone was seen a few times. The chain has TRBV27 and TRBJ2-6; perhaps TRBD2 as D (5 bases). The germline V and J ends were trimmed by 4 bases and 2 bases, with 12 bases remaining between them. Germline CDR1 is MNHEY and CDR2 is SMNVEV (reference sequence). This CDR3 contains 16 residues. The CDR3 DNA sequence: TGTGCCAGCAGTTCCGTCCGGGGAGCTGGGGCCAACGTCCTGACTTTC. Its protein is CASSSVRGAGANVLTF. Using reference TRBV27 and TRBJ2-6 for the parts outside the CDR3, the full variable domain is EAQVTQNPRYLITVTGKKLTVTCSQNMNHEYMSWYRQDPGLGLRQIYYSMNVEVTDKGDVPEGYKVSRKEKRNFPLILESPSPNQTSLYFCASSSVRGAGANVLTFGAGSRLTVL.

A few counts support this clone. The V and J genes are TRBV4-3 and TRBJ2-1; 13 positions match TRBD2. CDR3 length: 16 amino acids. Germline V gene sequence: CDR1 LGHNA, CDR2 YSLEER. V lost 2 bases, J lost 4 bases, and 2 bases stayed unmatched. In DNA form, the CDR3 reads TGCGCCAGCAGCCAACGACTAGCGGGGGGATACAATGAGCAGTTCTTC. Translation gives CASSQRLAGGYNEQFF.

A word on this clone: Other DNA sequences in this specimen translate into the identical CDR3. V is TRBV7-9 and J is TRBJ1-3; D is perhaps TRBD1 (6 bases). The V gene lost 0 bases and the J gene lost 8 bases, with 8 bases spanning the gap. This CDR3 has 13 residues. CDR1 is SEHNR, CDR2 FQNEAQ, per germline (reference sequence). This CDR3 reads CASSLAGGDTIYF. The CDR3 DNA is TGTGCCAGCAGCTTAGCAGGGGGTGACACCATATATTTT.

The V and J genes are TRBV18 and TRBJ1-2, with 10 positions matching TRBD1. Germline assignment: CDR1 KGHSH and CDR2 LQKENI. The CDR3 totals 12 residues. After removal of 6 bases from V and 8 bases from J, the junction contained 3 bases not matched to a gene. CDR3 DNA sequence: TGTGCCAGCTCCGGACAGGGGGAAGGCTACACCTTC. This gives the protein CASSGQGEGYTF.

This clone was seen a handful of times. This chain links TRBV19 with TRBJ2-3; 9 bases match TRBD1. Germline V gives CDR1 LNHDA, CDR2 SQIVND (reference sequence). V dropped 7 bases and J dropped 3; count of bases not matched to a gene: 5. This CDR3 spans 14 amino acids. The CDR3 DNA follows: TGTGCCAGTACCCCGGGACAGGGAACAGATACGCAGTATTTT. Translating gives CASTPGQGTDTQYF.

The V call is TRBV28, the J call TRBJ1-5; no clear D gene. Per the germline V gene, CDR1 is MDHEN and CDR2 is SYDVKM. The CDR3 contains 12 residues. Trimming removed 7 bases from V and 7 bases from J, with 11 bases in between. For the CDR3, the DNA is TGTGCCAGCACCTCTGAGAGCCAGCCCCAGCATTTT. This translates into CASTSESQPQHF.

The rearrangement links TRBV4-3 to TRBJ2-5; D remains unclear. Trimming left V 1 base short and J 5 bases short, with 8 bases between. Germline CDR1 and CDR2: LGHNA and YSLEER. The CDR3 has 13 residues. CDR3 in DNA: TGCGCCAGCAGCCAAGCCTTCGGGGAGACCCAGTACTTC. Translated: CASSQAFGETQYF.

The table lists this clone with a few counts. Other DNA sequences of this sample code for an identical CDR3. The rearrangement links TRBV30 to TRBJ1-1, with D possibly matching TRBD1 (5 bases). Trimming left V 0 bases short and J 1 base short, with 6 bases between. The CDR3 length is 13 residues. The germline CDR1 and CDR2 sequences are GTSNPN and SVGIG (reference sequence). The CDR3 protein is CAWSVQGNTEAFF. The CDR3 DNA reads TGTGCCTGGAGTGTTCAGGGGAACACTGAAGCTTTCTTT.

This clone was picked up a small number of times. The chain has TRBV4-3 and TRBJ1-4; 10 bases match TRBD1. The CDR3 is 15 amino acids. Germline V gene lookup returns CDR1 LGHNA and CDR2 YSLEER. V lost 4 bases, J lost 8 bases, and 7 bases stayed unmatched. CDR3 sequence (DNA): TGCGCCAGCAGCCTATCCGGGACAGGGGAGGAAAAACTGTTTTTT. Translation: CASSLSGTGEEKLFF.

Points on this clone: Other DNA sequences within the sample encode an identical CDR3. CDR3 amino acids: CASSLSGRETQYF. The CDR3, as DNA: TGTGCCAGCAGCTTGTCGGGGAGGGAGACCCAGTACTTC. The chain carries TRBV7-9 and TRBJ2-5; TRBD2 might be the D (6 bases). Between the trimmed V and J ends, which lost 3 bases and 5 bases, there was a span of 10 bases. Germline CDR1 reads SEHNR; CDR2 reads FQNEAQ (reference sequence). This CDR3 region has 13 residues.

The chain is built from TRBV28 and TRBJ1-2, with D hard to call. Germline V gene lookup returns CDR1 MDHEN and CDR2 SYDVKM. The CDR3 covers 11 residues. The V end was cut by 6 bases, the J end by 5 bases, with 7 bases between. CDR3 DNA sequence: TGTGCCAGCAGCTTCCTTTATGGCTACACCTTC. This encodes CASSFLYGYTF.

This clone was observed at least ten times. Other DNA sequences in this specimen translate into the identical CDR3. The chain has TRBV5-1 and TRBJ2-7; tentative D call: TRBD1 (6 bases). CDR1 SGHRS and CDR2 YFSETQ come from the germline V gene. The V end lost 0 bases, the J end lost 4 bases, and 14 bases lay between the germline ends. This CDR3 has 15 residues. The CDR3 sequence: CASSLGGLALYEQYF. CDR3 DNA sequence: TGCGCCAGCAGCTTGGGGGGGCTTGCTTTATACGAGCAGTACTTC.

This clone was detected only a few times. The chain uses TRBV5-1 and TRBJ1-2, with D perhaps matching TRBD1 (5 bases). Germline assignment: CDR1 SGHRS and CDR2 YFSETQ. The length of the CDR3 is 15 residues. The germline V and J ends were trimmed by 4 bases and 2 bases, with 15 bases remaining between them. CDR3 sequence reads: CASSQGLVGNYGYTF. CDR3 sequence (DNA): TGCGCCAGCAGCCAGGGTTTGGTCGGGAACTATGGCTACACCTTC. The full variable domain, in which reference TRBV5-1 and TRBJ1-2 provide the parts outside the CDR3, is KAGVTQTPRYLIKTRGQQVTLSCSPISGHRSVSWYQQTPGQGLQFLFEYFSETQRNKGNFPGRFSGRQFSNSRSEMNVSTLELGDSALYLCASSQGLVGNYGYTFGSGTRLTVV.

The V gene is TRBV18, the J gene TRBJ1-3, with D tentatively TRBD1 (6 bases). Trimming shortened V by 4 bases and J by 0 bases, and 13 bases separated the two germline ends. This CDR3 contains 16 residues. CDR1 KGHSH and CDR2 LQKENI come from the germline V gene. This CDR3 is CASSLGQQSSGNTIYF. CDR3 coding DNA: TGTGCCAGCTCACTAGGACAGCAGAGCTCTGGAAACACCATATATTTT. The full variable domain, completed using reference TRBV18 and TRBJ1-3, is NAGVMQNPRHLVRRRGQEARLRCSPMKGHSHVYWYRQLPEEGLKFMVYLQKENIIDESGMPKERFSAEFPKEGPSILRIQQVVRGDSAAYFCASSLGQQSSGNTIYFGEGSWLTVV.

A few counts support this clone. The chain carries TRBV30 and TRBJ2-5; D remains unclear. Trimming removed 0 bases from V and 1 base from J, with 6 bases in between. This CDR3 comprises 13 residues. CDR1 and CDR2 from the germline V gene are GTSNPN and SVGIG (reference sequence). Here the CDR3 DNA reads TGTGCCTGGAGTGTACAGTCCCAAGAGACCCAGTACTTC. This encodes CAWSVQSQETQYF.

This chain links TRBV19 with TRBJ2-3; D may be TRBD2 (6 bases). The CDR3 is 15 amino acids. Germline CDR1 and CDR2: LNHDA and SQIVND (reference sequence). V was clipped by 6 bases and J by 4 bases, with 17 bases between them. CDR3 in amino acids: CASSDRGGGADTQYF. The CDR3 region has the DNA TGTGCCAGTAGCGACCGGGGCGGCGGGGCAGATACGCAGTATTTT.

In regard to this clone: This could be a read error, since a much larger clone is one nucleotide away. Other DNA sequences from this sample encode an identical CDR3 as well. V gene TRBV29-1 combines with J gene TRBJ2-2, with a weak D call TRBD1 (6 bases). Per germline, CDR1 SQVTM and CDR2 ANQGSEA. The CDR3 totals 14 residues. Deletions cut 1 base from V and 1 base from J, with 7 bases between. CDR3 protein: CSVEGTENTGELFF. Written as DNA, the CDR3 is TGCAGCGTTGAAGGGACAGAGAACACCGGGGAGCTGTTTTTT.

This clone was detected only a few times. The gene calls are TRBV30 and TRBJ2-5; 9 bases are shared with TRBD1. The CDR3 has 16 amino acids. From germline, CDR1 is GTSNPN and CDR2 SVGIG (reference sequence). V trimming: 5 bases; J trimming: 4 bases; junction bases outside the gene matches: 14. The CDR3 sequence is CAWPRRGTGLRETQYF. The CDR3 DNA follows: TGTGCCTGGCCCCGACGAGGGACAGGGCTGAGAGAGACCCAGTACTTC.

The V gene is TRBV9, the J gene TRBJ2-3; 11 nucleotides match TRBD1. CDR3 length: 18 residues. With 0 bases clipped from V and 0 bases from J, the junction kept 6 bases outside the gene matches. In germline, CDR1 is SGDLS, CDR2 YYNGEE. The CDR3 DNA is TGTGCCAGCAGCGTAGGGACAGGGGGCGACCCTAGCACAGATACGCAGTATTTT. It translates to CASSVGTGGDPSTDTQYF.

The chain carries TRBV7-2 and TRBJ2-6; the match to TRBD1 covers 11 bases. Germline values: CDR1 SGHTA, CDR2 FQGNSA. CDR3 length: 17 residues. The V and J ends lost 5 bases and 0 bases, in that order; junction bases with no gene match: 3. The CDR3 DNA reads as TGTGCCAGCAGCCTCGGACAGGGGGCCTCTGGGGCCAACGTCCTGACTTTC. Translated, it gives CASSLGQGASGANVLTF.

The chain is built from TRBV11-2 and TRBJ1-4; D ambiguous. This CDR3 region has 17 residues. CDR1 and CDR2 (germline): SGHAT, FQNNGV. V lost 2 bases, J lost 0 bases, and 13 bases lay in between. The CDR3, as DNA: TGTGCCAGCAGCTTACGGAGACCCCGTGCAACTAATGAAAAACTGTTTTTT. This translates into CASSLRRPRATNEKLFF.

V gene TRBV7-2 combines with J gene TRBJ1-2, with a tentative D call TRBD1 (5 bases). Germline assignment: CDR1 SGHTA and CDR2 FQGNSA. Trimming stripped 5 bases from V and 4 bases from J, with 20 bases between. CDR3 length equals 16 residues. The CDR3 DNA is TGTGCCAGCAGCGATAAGGGGATGGGCAGACTCTATGGCTACACCTTC. Translation gives CASSDKGMGRLYGYTF.

This clone showed up just a few times. The CDR3 sequence is CASSLVGSRESYEQYF. The CDR3 bases are TGCGCCAGCAGCTTGGTGGGTTCGAGGGAATCCTACGAGCAGTACTTC. The chain links TRBV5-1 to TRBJ2-7, with D maybe TRBD2 (5 bases). The length of the CDR3 is 16 residues. V was clipped by 0 bases and J by 1 base, with 14 bases between them. Germline CDR1 reads SGHRS; CDR2 reads YFSETQ.

This clone was seen a few times. J is TRBJ1-6 and V is TRBV6-5, with D uncertain. The V gene lost 6 bases and the J gene lost 7 bases, with 10 bases spanning the gap. The V gene's germline CDR1 is MNHEY and CDR2 SVGAGI. CDR3 length equals 13 residues. CDR3 sequence (DNA): TGTGCCAGCAGCGAGGAAATAAATTCACCCCTCCACTTT. Its protein is CASSEEINSPLHF.

At least ten counts were recorded for this clone. The CDR3 sequence is CASSPDSGNTEAFF. CDR3 bases: TGTGCCAGCAGCCCGGACAGTGGGAACACTGAAGCTTTCTTT. V is TRBV2 and J is TRBJ1-1, with D possibly TRBD1 on 6 matching bases. Trimming cost V 6 bases and J 1 base, with 12 bases left between them. CDR1 SNHLY and CDR2 FYNNEI come from the germline V gene. This CDR3 comprises 14 residues.

J is TRBJ2-3 and V is TRBV11-2; tentative D call: TRBD1 (5 bases). This CDR3 has 15 amino acids. V was trimmed by 5 bases and J by 5 bases, leaving 17 bases between them. Germline CDR1 is SGHAT and CDR2 is FQNNGV. The CDR3, as DNA: TGTGCCAGCAGCCCCCCTGGGGCCAAGAAAGATACGCAGTATTTT. It translates to CASSPPGAKKDTQYF.

The chain uses TRBV28 and TRBJ1-1, with D tentatively TRBD1 (6 bases). Germline CDR1 and CDR2: MDHEN and SYDVKM. The V end was cut by 7 bases, the J end by 1 base, with 19 bases between. This CDR3 is 16 amino acids long. The CDR3 DNA follows: TGTGCCAGCACCGGCCGGGTGGGGGCCCGGAACACTGAAGCTTTCTTT. Translated: CASTGRVGARNTEAFF. The full variable domain, completed using reference TRBV28 and TRBJ1-1, is DVKVTQSSRYLVKRTGEKVFLECVQDMDHENMFWYRQDPGLGLRLIYFSYDVKMKEKGDIPEGYSVSREKKERFSLILESASTNQTSMYLCASTGRVGARNTEAFFGQGTRLTVV.

In this sample, this clone turned up a few times. The V and J genes are TRBV7-2 and TRBJ2-3, with 9 bases matching TRBD2. With V trimmed by 4 bases and J by 2 bases, 7 bases remained unmatched. This CDR3 is built from 16 residues. Germline V gene lookup returns CDR1 SGHTA and CDR2 FQGNSA. The CDR3 reads CASSSVAGATTDTQYF. The DNA for the CDR3 is TGTGCCAGCAGCTCCGTAGCGGGGGCAACCACAGATACGCAGTATTTT.

This clone was seen repeatedly, ten times or more. The chain uses TRBV5-1 and TRBJ2-7, with 10 bases that match TRBD2. CDR1 is SGHRS, CDR2 YFSETQ, per germline. The CDR3 runs to 15 residues. Trimming at V came to 4 bases and at J to 4 bases, leaving 8 bases not matched to a gene. CDR3 loop: CASSGGETSGYEQYF. CDR3 nucleotides: TGCGCCAGCAGCGGAGGCGAGACTAGCGGGTACGAGCAGTACTTC. Supplemented by reference TRBV5-1 and TRBJ2-7, the full variable domain reads KAGVTQTPRYLIKTRGQQVTLSCSPISGHRSVSWYQQTPGQGLQFLFEYFSETQRNKGNFPGRFSGRQFSNSRSEMNVSTLELGDSALYLCASSGGETSGYEQYFGPGTRLTVT.